Included here is one T cell receptor beta chain sequence, with context. A junction end diverges from the germline sequence, so it may reflect a read error. The sample originates from a study of PD-1 blockade in classical Hodgkin lymphoma. Looked up from germline, CDR1 is SGHRS and CDR2 is YFSETQ. CDR3 length: 15 amino acids. TCRdb's table, derived via immunoSEQ multiplex PCR, lists solely in-frame clones and lacks some. The table shows tens of thousands of clones, with under 90% occurring only once. Each and every patient relapsed after autologous stem cell transplantation, and patients got differing brentuximab vedotin exposure.

The sequence derives from a human donor with classical Hodgkin lymphoma. This chain joins TRBV5-1 and TRBJ2-3; tentative D call: TRBD2 (6 bases). Sequenced here: peripheral blood mononuclear cells (PBMCs), sampled at baseline. The CDR3 region is CASRLEGYSTDTQYF. CDR3 nucleotides: TGCGCCAGCAGATTGGAGGGGTATAGCACAGATACGCAGTATTTT.